The 10 T cell receptor beta chains listed next were all sequenced from one sample in a study of shared clonotypes between healthy human individuals. Clones were read by immunoSEQ multiplex PCR, and TCRdb kept only the in-frame ones, dropping some. Of over 850,000 clones in the sample, 70% to 80% were seen once. Input material: memory CD4+ T cells from PBMCs. Subset: CD45RA-negative fraction. These receptor sequences come from a man aged 18 to 29 in good health. Some clones in this sample may be carry-over from other donors' samples.

This sequence joins TRBV7-3 and TRBJ2-7, with D perhaps given as TRBD1 or TRBD2 (5 bases each). V was trimmed by 3 bases and J by 5 bases, leaving 11 bases between them. Germline V CDR1 and CDR2: SGHTA, FQGTGA. CDR3 length equals 13 residues. The CDR3, as DNA: TGTGCCAGCAGCTTGGGGGAAGGACACGAGCAGTACTTC. Protein: CASSLGEGHEQYF. Combining the CDR3 with reference TRBV7-3 and TRBJ2-7 gives the whole variable domain GAGVSQTPSNKVTEKGKYVELRCDPISGHTALYWYRQSLGQGPEFLIYFQGTGAADDSGLPNDRFFAVRPEGSVSTLKIQRTERGDSAVYLCASSLGEGHEQYFGPGTRLTVT.

The chain joins TRBV5-5 to TRBJ2-7, with 9 bases fitting TRBD1. The trim removed 4 bases at V and 4 bases at J, leaving 3 bases unmatched. This CDR3 is 13 amino acids long. Germline CDR1 is SGHKS and CDR2 is YYEKEE (reference sequence). The CDR3 bases are TGTGCCAGCAGCACAGGGGGCAAGTACGAGCAGTACTTC. Amino acid sequence: CASSTGGKYEQYF.

The chain recombines TRBV6-6 with TRBJ1-2; 7 nucleotides line up with TRBD1. The CDR3 contains 14 residues. With V trimmed by 0 bases and J by 8 bases, 6 bases remained unmatched. The V gene's germline CDR1 is MNHNY and CDR2 SVGAGI (reference sequence). This CDR3 is CASSYSGQGGGYTF. For the CDR3, the DNA is TGTGCCAGCAGTTACTCGGGACAAGGGGGCGGCTACACCTTC.

In its sample, this clone was seen once. The chain carries TRBV5-6 and TRBJ2-1; the D gene is possibly TRBD1 (6 bases). The V and J ends lost 3 bases and 12 bases respectively, with 19 bases between them. Germline V gene sequence: CDR1 SGHDT, CDR2 YYEEEE. The CDR3 has 14 amino acids. Here the CDR3 reads CASSSRQAASTQFF. CDR3 nucleotides: TGTGCCAGCAGCTCCCGACAGGCCGCTTCCACGCAGTTCTTC. Full variable domain (rest looked up from reference TRBV5-6 and TRBJ2-1): DAGVTQSPTHLIKTRGQQVTLRCSPKSGHDTVSWYQQALGQGPQFIFQYYEEEERQRGNFPDRFSGHQFPNYSSELNVNALLLGDSALYLCASSSRQAASTQFFGPGTRLTVL.

The sample holds many counts of this clone. The V call is TRBV9, the J call TRBJ1-4, with 10 bases fitting TRBD1. This CDR3 spans 17 amino acids. V gave up 3 bases and J gave up 0 bases; unmatched junction bases: 5. In germline, CDR1 is SGDLS, CDR2 YYNGEE. CDR3 residues: CASSAGQGGTTNEKLFF. The CDR3 DNA reads as TGTGCCAGCAGCGCAGGACAGGGGGGTACAACTAATGAAAAACTGTTTTTT.

This clone was detected a few times. This chain connects TRBV7-2 to TRBJ1-1; the D is unclear. The germline CDR1 and CDR2 sequences are SGHTA and FQGNSA. This CDR3 is 14 amino acids long. Trimming removed 5 bases at V and 2 bases at J, with 12 bases between. The CDR3 nucleotides are TGTGCCAGCAGCCGCGGGAGAGCAAACACTGAAGCTTTCTTT. Amino acid sequence: CASSRGRANTEAFF.

This clone was recorded once. This sequence joins TRBV5-1 and TRBJ2-3; D not resolved. Trimming shortened V by 4 bases and J by 6 bases, and 12 bases separated the two germline ends. This CDR3 is built from 13 residues. Per germline, CDR1 SGHRS and CDR2 YFSETQ. Here the CDR3 DNA reads TGCGCCAGCAGCGAGCCTAGTACGGATACGCAGTATTTT. The encoded protein is CASSEPSTDTQYF.

As DNA, the CDR3 is TGTGCCAGCAGTGAAGAGACCTCCCTGACTTTC. This sequence encodes CASSEETSLTF. The chain uses TRBV2 and TRBJ2-6; D remains ambiguous. Germline-derived CDR1 and CDR2 are SNHLY and FYNNEI. This CDR3 has 11 residues. V was shortened by 1 base and J by 15 bases, with 7 bases between the two germline ends.

The chain employs TRBV14 and TRBJ2-1; 11 nucleotides align to TRBD2. With 3 bases clipped from V and 7 bases from J, the junction kept 11 bases outside the gene matches. Germline CDR1 is SGHDN and CDR2 is FVKESK. There are 17 residues in the CDR3. The CDR3 DNA is TGTGCCAGCAGCCATAGACTAGCGGGATATAAGAAAAATGAGCAGTTCTTC. Protein product: CASSHRLAGYKKNEQFF.

This clone was seen at least ten times. V usage is TRBV5-1 and J usage is TRBJ2-7; D gene ambiguous. Per germline, CDR1 SGHRS and CDR2 YFSETQ. V gave up 4 bases and J gave up 3 bases, with 11 bases separating them. The CDR3 is 13 residues long. The CDR3 protein is CASSLDKYYEQYF. In DNA, the CDR3 is TGCGCCAGCAGCCTCGACAAGTACTACGAGCAGTACTTC.